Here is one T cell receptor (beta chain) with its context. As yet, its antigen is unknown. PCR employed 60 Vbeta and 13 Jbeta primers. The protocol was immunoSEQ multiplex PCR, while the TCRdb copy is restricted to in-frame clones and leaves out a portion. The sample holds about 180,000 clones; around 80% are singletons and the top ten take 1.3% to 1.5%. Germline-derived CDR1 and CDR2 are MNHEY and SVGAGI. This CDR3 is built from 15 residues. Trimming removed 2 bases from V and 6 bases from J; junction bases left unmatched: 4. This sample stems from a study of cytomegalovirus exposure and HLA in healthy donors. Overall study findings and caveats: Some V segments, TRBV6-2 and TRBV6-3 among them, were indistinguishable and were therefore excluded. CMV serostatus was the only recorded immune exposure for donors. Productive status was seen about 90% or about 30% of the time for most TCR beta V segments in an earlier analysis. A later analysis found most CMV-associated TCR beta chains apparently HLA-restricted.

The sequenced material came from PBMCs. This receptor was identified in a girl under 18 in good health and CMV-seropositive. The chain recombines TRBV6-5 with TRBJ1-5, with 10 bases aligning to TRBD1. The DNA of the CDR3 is TGTGCCAGCAGTTACACCGGGACAGGGGTTCAGCCCCAGCATTTT. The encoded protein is CASSYTGTGVQPQHF.